This T cell receptor beta chain appears in the sequencing data of a study of T cells in Graves' hyperthyroidism and ophthalmopathy. This clonotype has ten or more counts. Individuals with ophthalmopathy presented a Clinical Activity Score of at least 3, a NOSPECS grade of at least 4 and a duration under 3 months. Regions amplified from RNA transcripts were the TCR beta CDR3 regions. Carried out on the TCR CDR3, a first-round RT-PCR used the HTBI primer set. Via MiXCR, TCRdb re-called the multiplex PCR reads, giving one row per CDR3 protein. The profile shows more than 500,000 distinct CDR3 sequences, roughly 16% of them singletons. The source of this sequence is a woman younger than 45 with Graves' ophthalmopathy. Sequencing was performed on blood.

CDR3 loop: CASNLQGQGNTGELFF. As DNA, the CDR3 is TGTGCCAGCAATCTCCAAGGGCAGGGGAACACCGGGGAGCTGTTTTTT. V is TRBV11-2 and J is TRBJ2-2, with D possibly matching TRBD1 (5 bases). V was clipped by 7 bases and J by 1 base, with 16 bases between them. Germline assignment: CDR1 SGHAT and CDR2 FQNNGV. This CDR3 has 16 residues.